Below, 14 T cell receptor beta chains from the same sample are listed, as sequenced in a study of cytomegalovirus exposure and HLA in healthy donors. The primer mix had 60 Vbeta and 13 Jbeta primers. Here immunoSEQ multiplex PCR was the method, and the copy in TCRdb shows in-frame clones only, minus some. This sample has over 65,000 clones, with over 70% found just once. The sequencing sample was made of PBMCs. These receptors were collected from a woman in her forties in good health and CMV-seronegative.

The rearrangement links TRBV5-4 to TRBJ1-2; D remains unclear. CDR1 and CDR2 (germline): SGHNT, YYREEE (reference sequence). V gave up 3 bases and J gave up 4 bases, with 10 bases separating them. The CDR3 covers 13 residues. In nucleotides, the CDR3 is TGTGCCAGCAGCTCTATAGCTCTCTATGGCTACACCTTC. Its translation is CASSSIALYGYTF.

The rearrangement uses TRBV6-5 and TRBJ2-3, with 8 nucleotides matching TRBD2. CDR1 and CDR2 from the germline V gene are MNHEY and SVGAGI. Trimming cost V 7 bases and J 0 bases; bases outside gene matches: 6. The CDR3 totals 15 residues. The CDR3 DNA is TGTGCCAGCAAGTCGGGGGGGTTGAGCACAGATACGCAGTATTTT. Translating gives CASKSGGLSTDTQYF.

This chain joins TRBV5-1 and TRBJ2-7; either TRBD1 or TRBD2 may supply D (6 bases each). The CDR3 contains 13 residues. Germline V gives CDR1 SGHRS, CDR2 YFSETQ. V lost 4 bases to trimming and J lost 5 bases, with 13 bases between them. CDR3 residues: CASSMGAGNEQYF. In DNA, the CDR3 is TGCGCCAGCAGCATGGGGGCGGGGAACGAGCAGTACTTC. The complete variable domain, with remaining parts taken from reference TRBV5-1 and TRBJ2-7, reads KAGVTQTPRYLIKTRGQQVTLSCSPISGHRSVSWYQQTPGQGLQFLFEYFSETQRNKGNFPGRFSGRQFSNSRSEMNVSTLELGDSALYLCASSMGAGNEQYFGPGTRLTVT.

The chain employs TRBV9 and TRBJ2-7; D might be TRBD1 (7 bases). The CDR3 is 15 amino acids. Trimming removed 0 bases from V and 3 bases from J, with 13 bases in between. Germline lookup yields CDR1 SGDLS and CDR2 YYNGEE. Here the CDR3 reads CASSVGGGGVYEQYF. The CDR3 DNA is TGTGCCAGCAGCGTAGGTGGAGGGGGCGTCTACGAGCAGTACTTC.

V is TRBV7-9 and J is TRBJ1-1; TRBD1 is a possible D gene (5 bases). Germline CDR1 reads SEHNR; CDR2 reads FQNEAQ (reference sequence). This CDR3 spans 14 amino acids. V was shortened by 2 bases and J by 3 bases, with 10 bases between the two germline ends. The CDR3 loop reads CASSLQTEDTEAFF. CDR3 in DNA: TGTGCCAGCAGCTTACAGACAGAGGACACTGAAGCTTTCTTT. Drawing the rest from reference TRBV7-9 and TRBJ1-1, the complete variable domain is DTGVSQNPRHKITKRGQNVTFRCDPISEHNRLYWYRQTLGQGPEFLTYFQNEAQLEKSRLLSDRFSAERPKGSFSTLEIQRTEQGDSAMYLCASSLQTEDTEAFFGQGTRLTVV.

The CDR3 loop is CASSLAGLAGVFF. As DNA, the CDR3 is TGTGCCAGCAGCTTAGCAGGACTAGCGGGAGTTTTCTTC. The chain employs TRBV7-2 and TRBJ2-1, with 13 positions matching TRBD2. Germline trimming cut 0 bases from V and 16 bases from J; bases unmatched to any gene: 3. Looked up from germline, CDR1 is SGHTA and CDR2 is FQGNSA. This CDR3 is built from 13 residues.

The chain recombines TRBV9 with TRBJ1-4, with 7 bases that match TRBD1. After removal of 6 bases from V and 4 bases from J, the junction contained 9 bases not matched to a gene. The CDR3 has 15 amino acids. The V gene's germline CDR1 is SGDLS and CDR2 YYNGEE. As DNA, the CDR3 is TGTGCCAGCAATCCGTCGGGGACAGATAATGAAAAACTGTTTTTT. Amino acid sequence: CASNPSGTDNEKLFF.

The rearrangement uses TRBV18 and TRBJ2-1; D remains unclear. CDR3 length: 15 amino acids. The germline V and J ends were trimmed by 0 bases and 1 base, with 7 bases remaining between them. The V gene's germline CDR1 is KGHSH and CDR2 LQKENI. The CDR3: CASSPPVSSYNEQFF. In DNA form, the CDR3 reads TGTGCCAGCTCACCACCTGTTAGTTCCTACAATGAGCAGTTCTTC.

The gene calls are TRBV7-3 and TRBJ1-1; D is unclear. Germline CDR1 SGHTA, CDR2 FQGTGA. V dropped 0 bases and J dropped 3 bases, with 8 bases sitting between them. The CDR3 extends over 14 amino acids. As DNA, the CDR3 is TGTGCCAGCAGCTTAACGGGCCTTGACACTGAAGCTTTCTTT. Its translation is CASSLTGLDTEAFF.

CDR3 sequence: CASSKVGDRPPATNEKLFF. The CDR3 DNA reads as TGTGCCAGCAGCAAAGTGGGGGACAGACCCCCTGCAACTAATGAAAAACTGTTTTTT. V gene TRBV21-1 combines with J gene TRBJ1-4; TRBD1, the table's D call, was not compared with the DNA. TRBV21-1 is a documented pseudogene. CDR3 length equals 19 residues.

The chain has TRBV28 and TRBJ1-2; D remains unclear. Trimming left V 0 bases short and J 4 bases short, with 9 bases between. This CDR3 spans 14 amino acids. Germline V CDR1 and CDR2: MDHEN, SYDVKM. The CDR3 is CASSLWRPLYGYTF. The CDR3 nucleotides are TGTGCCAGCAGTTTATGGCGTCCCCTCTATGGCTACACCTTC.

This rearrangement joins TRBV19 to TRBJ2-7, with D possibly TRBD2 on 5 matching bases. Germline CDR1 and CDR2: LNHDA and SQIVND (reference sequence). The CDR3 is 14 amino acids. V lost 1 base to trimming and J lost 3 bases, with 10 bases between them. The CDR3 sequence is CASSIALEVYEQYF. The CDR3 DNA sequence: TGTGCCAGTAGTATAGCCTTGGAGGTCTACGAGCAGTACTTC.

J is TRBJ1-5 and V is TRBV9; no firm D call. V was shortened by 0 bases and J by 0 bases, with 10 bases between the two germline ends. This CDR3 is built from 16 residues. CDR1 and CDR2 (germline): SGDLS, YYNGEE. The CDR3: CASSVADMDSNQPQHF. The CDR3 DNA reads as TGTGCCAGCAGCGTAGCTGACATGGATAGCAATCAGCCCCAGCATTTT.

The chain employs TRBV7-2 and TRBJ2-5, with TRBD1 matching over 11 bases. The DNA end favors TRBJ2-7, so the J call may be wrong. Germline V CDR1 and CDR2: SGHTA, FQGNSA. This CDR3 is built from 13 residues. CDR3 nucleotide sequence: TGTGCCAGCAGCCAAGGACAGGGGGCCGAGCAGTACTTC. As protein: CASSQGQGAEQYF.